The 5 T cell receptor beta chains presented below share a single source sample, sequenced in a study of CD8 T cells in Susac syndrome. RNA totalling roughly 0.45 to 1 ug underwent reverse transcription with random hexamers. In TCRdb, the immunoSEQ multiplex PCR reads were re-called with MiXCR into one record per CDR3 protein. The sample consists of about 140,000 distinct CDR3 sequences, around 96% of them appearing once. Sequencing was performed on CD4+ T cells from PBMCs. The receptor source for this set is a human donor with multiple sclerosis.

The rearrangement joins TRBV12-3 or TRBV12-4 to TRBJ1-5; 9 bases fit TRBD1. Germline trimming cut 4 bases from V and 4 bases from J; bases unmatched to any gene: 2. The CDR3 is 14 residues long. CDR3: CASSWTGVNQPQHF. In nucleotides, the CDR3 is TGTGCCAGCAGTTGGACAGGGGTAAATCAGCCCCAGCATTTT.

V usage is TRBV4-3 and J usage is TRBJ2-7, with 12 bases fitting TRBD1. The CDR3 covers 18 residues. V trimming: 0 bases; J trimming: 4 bases; junction bases outside the gene matches: 10. Germline lookup yields CDR1 LGHNA and CDR2 YSLEER. The CDR3 sequence is CASSQDPGGTGGAYEQYF. The CDR3 DNA sequence: TGCGCCAGCAGCCAAGATCCTGGGGGGACAGGGGGCGCTTACGAGCAGTACTTC.

CDR3 protein: CSARDPKGLADLGDEQYF. CDR3 nucleotides: TGCAGTGCTAGAGACCCCAAGGGACTAGCGGACCTGGGCGACGAGCAGTACTTC. The rearrangement links TRBV20-1 to TRBJ2-7, with 11 bases lining up with TRBD2. Germline CDR1 reads DFQATT; CDR2 reads SNEGSKA (reference sequence). The CDR3 runs 18 residues. V shed 0 bases and J 5 bases; nucleotides not matched to a gene: 15.

V usage is TRBV28 and J usage is TRBJ1-2; TRBD1 matches 8 bases. With V trimmed by 6 bases and J by 8 bases, 11 bases remained unmatched. CDR3 length: 14 amino acids. Germline CDR1 reads MDHEN; CDR2 reads SYDVKM. CDR3 nucleotide sequence: TGTGCCAGCAGCTTGTTTGGACAGGGTCACGGCTACACCTTC. This translates into CASSLFGQGHGYTF.

The rearrangement uses TRBV9 and TRBJ2-7; TRBD2 matches 13 bases. Germline-derived CDR1 and CDR2 are SGDLS and YYNGEE. CDR3 length equals 18 residues. After removal of 4 bases from V and 2 bases from J, the junction contained 12 bases not matched to a gene. The DNA of the CDR3 is TGTGCCAGCAGCCCTTGGGGTAATGGACTAGCGGGAGCCTACGAGCAGTACTTC. This sequence encodes CASSPWGNGLAGAYEQYF.